This T cell receptor (beta chain) was identified during a study of blood T cell repertoires in COVID-19. The germline CDR1 and CDR2 sequences are KGHDR and SFDVKD. The CDR3 has 15 amino acids. Trimming removed 2 bases from V and 4 bases from J, with 13 bases in between. Original data processing: Cell counts per sample came from amplifying reference gene primers. Some clones are missing from TCRdb's copy, which holds only in-frame ones; the method was immunoSEQ multiplex PCR. That table is the source of V, J and clone size, and D and trimming were worked out from the DNA. Among approximately 350,000 clones listed, about 89% were seen once. Recruited during active infection, patients (from Seattle) were subsequently followed longitudinally.

V and J are TRBV24-1 and TRBJ1-2; D possibly corresponds to TRBD1 (5 bases). The sequence derives from a woman aged 45-60 years with COVID-19, enrolled during active disease. The specimen was peripheral blood. This CDR3 reads CATSDSSRGFYGYTF. CDR3 in DNA: TGTGCCACCAGTGATTCCTCTAGGGGCTTCTATGGCTACACCTTC.